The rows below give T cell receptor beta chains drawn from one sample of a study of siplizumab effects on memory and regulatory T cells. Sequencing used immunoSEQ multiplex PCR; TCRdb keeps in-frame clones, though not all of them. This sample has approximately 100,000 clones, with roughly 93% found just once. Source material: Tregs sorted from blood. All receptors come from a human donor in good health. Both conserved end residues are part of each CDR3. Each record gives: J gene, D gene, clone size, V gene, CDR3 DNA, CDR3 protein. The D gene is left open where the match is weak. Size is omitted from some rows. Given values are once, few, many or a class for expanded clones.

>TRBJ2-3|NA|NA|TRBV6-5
TGTGCCAGCGGTAGGACAGATACGCAGTATTTT
CASGRTDTQYF
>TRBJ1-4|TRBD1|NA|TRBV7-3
TGTGCCAGCAGCTTAAGGGGAACCACAGGGGGCGGTCATGAAAAACTGTTTTTT
CASSLRGTTGGGHEKLFF
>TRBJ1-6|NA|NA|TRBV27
TGTGCCAGCAGTCCTAGAGGCCCCGACGTAGGGAGCTCCTATAATTCACCCCTCCACTTT
CASSPRGPDVGSSYNSPLHF
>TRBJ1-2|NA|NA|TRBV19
TGTGCCAGTAGTATAGGTCGGCTGACCTTGGGTGGCTACACCTTC
CASSIGRLTLGGYTF
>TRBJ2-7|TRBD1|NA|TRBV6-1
TGTGCCAGTACGGCCGACAGGGGGCAGGGGCAGTACTTC
CASTADRGQGQYF
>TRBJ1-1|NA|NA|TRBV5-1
TGCGCCAGCAGCTTGAGTTTTGGTCGCACTGAAGCTTTCTTT
CASSLSFGRTEAFF
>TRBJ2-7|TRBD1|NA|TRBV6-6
TGTGCCAGCAGTCAGACAGGGCGGTCGGACGAGCAGTACTTC
CASSQTGRSDEQYF
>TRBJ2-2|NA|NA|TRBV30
TGTGCCGCAAACAGGGTAAACACCGGGGAGCTGTTTTTT
CAANRVNTGELFF
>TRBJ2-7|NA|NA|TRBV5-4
TGTGCCAGCAGCGTAGGACAGCACTACGAGCAGTACTTC
CASSVGQHYEQYF
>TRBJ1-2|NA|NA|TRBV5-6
TGTGCCAGCAGCCCAGACAGCTGGGGCTACACCTTC
CASSPDSWGYTF
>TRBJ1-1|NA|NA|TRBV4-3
TGCGCCAGCAGCTCCCGTGGGAGGGGGAACACTGAAGCTTTCTTT
CASSSRGRGNTEAFF
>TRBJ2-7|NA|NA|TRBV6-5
TGTGCCAGCAGCCCACAACGGGTGGCCTACGAGCAGTACTTC
CASSPQRVAYEQYF
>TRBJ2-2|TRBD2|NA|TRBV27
TGTGCCAGCAGTCCAGCCGGGACTAGGGTGACCGGGGAGCTGTTTTTT
CASSPAGTRVTGELFF
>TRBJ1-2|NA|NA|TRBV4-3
TGCGCCAGCAGCCAAGACGGGACCGGGACACTCTATGGCTACACCTTC
CASSQDGTGTLYGYTF
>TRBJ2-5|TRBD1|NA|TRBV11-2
TGTGCCAGCAGCTTGTCAGGGGGCGGTGAGACCCAGTACTTC
CASSLSGGGETQYF
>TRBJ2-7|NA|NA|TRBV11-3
TGTGCCAGCAGCCATAATTCCTACGAGCAGTACTTC
CASSHNSYEQYF
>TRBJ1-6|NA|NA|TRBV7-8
TGTGCCAGCAGCTTAGTATCGGGGGTTCTTAATTCACCCCTCCACTTT
CASSLVSGVLNSPLHF
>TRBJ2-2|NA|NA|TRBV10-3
TGTGCCATCAGTGAGTCGCCAGGTGGGGGGAACACCGGGGAGCTGTTTTTT
CAISESPGGGNTGELFF
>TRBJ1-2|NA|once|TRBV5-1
TGCGCCAGCAGTCCCCCGGCTAACTATGGCTACACCTTC
CASSPPANYGYTF
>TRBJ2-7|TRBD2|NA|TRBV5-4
TGTGCCAGCAGCTTCGAGCTAGCGGGAGCCTACGAGCAGTACTTC
CASSFELAGAYEQYF
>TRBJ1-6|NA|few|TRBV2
TGTGCCAGCAGTGCTGGAGGCAGGAGGAGTTATAATTCACCCCTCCACTTT
CASSAGGRRSYNSPLHF
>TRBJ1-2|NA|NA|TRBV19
TGTGCCAGTAAGCCAACAGGGCCCGAAAGAGGCTACACCTTC
CASKPTGPERGYTF
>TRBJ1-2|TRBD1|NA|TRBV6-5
TGTGCCAGCAGAACCGGGACAGGGGACTATGGCTACACCTTC
CASRTGTGDYGYTF
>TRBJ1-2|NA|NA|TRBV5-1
TGCGCCAGCAGCTTCGATGACGGACTCTATGGCTACACCTTC
CASSFDDGLYGYTF
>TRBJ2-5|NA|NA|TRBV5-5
TGTGCCAGCAGCTTGGATGTCTGGGGGACCGTGGAGACCCAGTACTTC
CASSLDVWGTVETQYF
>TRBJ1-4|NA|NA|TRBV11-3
TGTGCCAGCAGCTTAGAGGGGAACCGGAATGAAAAACTGTTTTTT
CASSLEGNRNEKLFF
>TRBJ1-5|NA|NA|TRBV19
TGTGCCAGTAGTATTCGGCAGATTAATCAGCCCCAGCATTTT
CASSIRQINQPQHF
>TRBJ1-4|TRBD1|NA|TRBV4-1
TGCGCCAGCAGCGTACAGGGGATTGGTGAAAAACTGTTTTTT
CASSVQGIGEKLFF
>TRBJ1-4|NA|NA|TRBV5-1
TGCGCCAGCAGCTCGCGACAGGCCACACAGGAACTGTTTTTT
CASSSRQATQELFF
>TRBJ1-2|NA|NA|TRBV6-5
TGTGCCAGCAGTTACGGATCGCTTATGTTGAATGGCTACACCTTC
CASSYGSLMLNGYTF
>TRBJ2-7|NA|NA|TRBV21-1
TGTGCCAGCAGCACCCTCGTCAAGGAAGGGAGGATGATTCCTTACGAGCAGTACTTC
CASSTLVKEGRMIPYEQYF
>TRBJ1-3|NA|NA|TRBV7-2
TGTGCCAGCAGCTTAGCGAGGGGTATCTCTGGAAACACCATATATTTT
CASSLARGISGNTIYF
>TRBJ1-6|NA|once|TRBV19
TGTGCCAGCAACCGGGTACCTAATTCACCCCTCCACTTT
CASNRVPNSPLHF
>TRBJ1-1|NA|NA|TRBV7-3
TGTGCCAGCAGCTTAATCCCCGGGGACACTGAAGCTTTCTTT
CASSLIPGDTEAFF
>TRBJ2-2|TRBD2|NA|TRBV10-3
TGTGCCATCCTCCCTAGCGGGAGGGGCGTCGGGGAGCTGTTTTTT
CAILPSGRGVGELFF
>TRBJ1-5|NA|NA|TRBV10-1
TGCGCCAGCACCCAGGGGCCCATTTGGGGGCCCCAGCATTTT
CASTQGPIWGPQHF
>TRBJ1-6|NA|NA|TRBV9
TGTGCCAGCAGCGTAGTGCCAGGAGGGTCTAATTCACCCCTCCACTTT
CASSVVPGGSNSPLHF
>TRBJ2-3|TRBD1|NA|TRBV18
TGTGCCAGCTCACCACTCGGGACAGGGAGTTGGGATACGCAGTATTTT
CASSPLGTGSWDTQYF
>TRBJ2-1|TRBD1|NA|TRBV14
TGTGCCAGCAGCCAACCGGGACAGGGGGTAAATGAGCAGTTCTTC
CASSQPGQGVNEQFF
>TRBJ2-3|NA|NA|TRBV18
TGTGCCAGCTCAGGGGGCACTAGCACAGATACGCAGTATTTT
CASSGGTSTDTQYF
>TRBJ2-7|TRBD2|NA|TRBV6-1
TGTGCCAGCAGTGCGAGCGGGAGACCATTCTACGAGCAGTACTTC
CASSASGRPFYEQYF
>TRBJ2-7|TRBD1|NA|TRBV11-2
TGTGCCAGCAGCGGGACAGGGAGACAGTACTTC
CASSGTGRQYF